The present entry profiles one T cell receptor (beta chain) with its context. CDR1 is SGHTA, CDR2 FQGNSA, per germline. V gave up 5 bases and J gave up 5 bases, with 9 bases separating them. The CDR3 has 12 amino acids. This sample was included in a study of blood T cell repertoires in COVID-19. The protocol was immunoSEQ multiplex PCR, while the TCRdb copy is restricted to in-frame clones and leaves out a portion. The sample includes roughly 110,000 clones, 70% to 85% of them seen just once. The specimen was peripheral blood. The sequence derives from a woman aged 60 to 75 with acute or convalescent COVID-19. The rearrangement joins TRBV7-2 to TRBJ2-5; no firm D call. Written as DNA, the CDR3 is TGTGCCAGCAGCCTGTTACGGGAGACCCAGTACTTC. It codes for CASSLLRETQYF.